These 5 T cell receptor beta chains came from one sample sequenced in a study of beta chain features in type 1 diabetes. The authors reverse transcribed all of the isolated RNA, so sequencing captured expressed TCRB transcripts. TCRdb's table, derived via immunoSEQ multiplex PCR, lists solely in-frame clones and lacks some. The sample lists 250,000 or so clones; about 15% were seen once. No antigens are known for them. Study results and caveats: Researchers report that Type 1 diabetes patients had moderately but significantly shorter TCRB CDR3s across all four CD4+ subsets.

Specimen: naive CD4+ T cells from blood. The source is a man younger than 40 with type 1 diabetes.

The V and J genes are TRBV30 and TRBJ2-3; 11 bases are a match to TRBD2. The V gene's germline CDR1 is GTSNPN and CDR2 SVGIG (reference sequence). The V segment lost 1 base and the J segment 2 bases; nucleotides outside the gene matches: 11. CDR3 length: 18 residues. The CDR3 loop reads CAWSALRTSGGFTDTQYF. CDR3 DNA sequence: TGTGCCTGGAGTGCCCTTAGAACTAGCGGGGGATTCACAGATACGCAGTATTTT.

V and J are TRBV30 and TRBJ1-1; a weak D match, TRBD1 (5 bases). Germline-derived CDR1 and CDR2 are GTSNPN and SVGIG (reference sequence). Between the trimmed V and J ends, which lost 0 bases and 0 bases, there was a span of 17 bases. The CDR3 is made up of 17 amino acids. CDR3 DNA: TGTGCCTGGAGTGTTGGTTTTTTCGGGGGAATGAACACTGAAGCTTTCTTT. Encoded protein: CAWSVGFFGGMNTEAFF.

This clone occurred a few times. The chain joins TRBV25-1 to TRBJ2-5, with 9 bases aligning to TRBD1. This CDR3 region has 16 residues. The V segment lost 2 bases and the J segment 4 bases; nucleotides outside the gene matches: 8. Germline loops: CDR1 MGHDK, CDR2 SYGVNS. In DNA, the CDR3 is TGTGCCAGCAGTGAAGTACAGGGGGCGGATAGAGAGACCCAGTACTTC. This gives the protein CASSEVQGADRETQYF.

The chain joins TRBV10-1 to TRBJ1-1; D possibly corresponds to TRBD1 (5 bases). Germline assignment: CDR1 WNHNN and CDR2 SYGVQD (reference sequence). V gave up 3 bases and J gave up 0 bases, with 8 bases separating them. The CDR3 extends over 14 amino acids. CDR3 coding DNA: TGCGCCAGCAGTGAAGACAGTATGAACACTGAAGCTTTCTTT. Translating it yields CASSEDSMNTEAFF.

V and J are TRBV6-6 and TRBJ2-3, with D perhaps matching TRBD2 (5 bases). V was clipped by 7 bases and J by 0 bases, with 17 bases between them. From germline, CDR1 is MNHNY and CDR2 SVGAGI (reference sequence). CDR3 size: 16 residues. The CDR3 loop reads CASTQWRASSTDTQYF. The CDR3 coding sequence is TGTGCCAGCACCCAGTGGCGGGCGTCGAGCACAGATACGCAGTATTTT.